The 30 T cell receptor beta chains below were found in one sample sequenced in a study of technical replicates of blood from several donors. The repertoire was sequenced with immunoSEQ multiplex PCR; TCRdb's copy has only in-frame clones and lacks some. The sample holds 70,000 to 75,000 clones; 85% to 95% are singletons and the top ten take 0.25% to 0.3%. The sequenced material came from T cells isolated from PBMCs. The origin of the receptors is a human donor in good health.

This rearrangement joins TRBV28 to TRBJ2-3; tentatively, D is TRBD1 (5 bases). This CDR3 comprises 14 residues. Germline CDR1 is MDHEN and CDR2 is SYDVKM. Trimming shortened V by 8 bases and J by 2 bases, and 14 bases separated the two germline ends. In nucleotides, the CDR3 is TGTGCCAGCGCCGGACAACCCCACACAGATACGCAGTATTTT. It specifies CASAGQPHTDTQYF.

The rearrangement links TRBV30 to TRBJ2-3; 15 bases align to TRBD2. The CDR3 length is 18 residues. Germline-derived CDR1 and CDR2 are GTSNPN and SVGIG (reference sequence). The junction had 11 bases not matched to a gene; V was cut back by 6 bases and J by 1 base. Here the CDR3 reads CACSGGLAGGPRTDTQYF. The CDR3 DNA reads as TGTGCCTGCTCTGGGGGACTAGCGGGGGGACCACGCACAGATACGCAGTATTTT.

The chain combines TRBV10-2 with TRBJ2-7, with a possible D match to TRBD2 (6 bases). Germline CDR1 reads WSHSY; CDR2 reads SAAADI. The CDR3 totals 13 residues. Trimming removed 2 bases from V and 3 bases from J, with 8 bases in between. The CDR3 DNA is TGCGCCAGCAGTGAGCAGGGAGGCTACGAGCAGTACTTC. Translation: CASSEQGGYEQYF.

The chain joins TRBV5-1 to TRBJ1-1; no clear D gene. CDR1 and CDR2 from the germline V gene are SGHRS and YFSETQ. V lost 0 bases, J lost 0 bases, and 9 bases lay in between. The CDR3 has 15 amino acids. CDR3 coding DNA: TGCGCCAGCAGCTTGGCTACTGAGATGAACACTGAAGCTTTCTTT. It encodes CASSLATEMNTEAFF.

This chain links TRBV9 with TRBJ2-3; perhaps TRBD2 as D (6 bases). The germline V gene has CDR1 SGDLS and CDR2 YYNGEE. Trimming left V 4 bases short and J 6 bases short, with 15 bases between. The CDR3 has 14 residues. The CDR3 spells CASSPGDSRDTQYF. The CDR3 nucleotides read TGTGCCAGCAGCCCGGGGGACTCAAGGGATACGCAGTATTTT. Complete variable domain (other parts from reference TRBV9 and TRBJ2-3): DSGVTQTPKHLITATGQRVTLRCSPRSGDLSVYWYQQSLDQGLQFLIQYYNGEERAKGNILERFSAQQFPDLHSELNLSSLELGDSALYFCASSPGDSRDTQYFGPGTRLTVL.

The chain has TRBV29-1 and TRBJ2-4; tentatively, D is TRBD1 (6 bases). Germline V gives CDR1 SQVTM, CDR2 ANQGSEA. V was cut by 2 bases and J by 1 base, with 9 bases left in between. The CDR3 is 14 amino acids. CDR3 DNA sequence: TGCAGCGTTGAATTAGGACAGGCCAAAAACATTCAGTACTTC. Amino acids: CSVELGQAKNIQYF.

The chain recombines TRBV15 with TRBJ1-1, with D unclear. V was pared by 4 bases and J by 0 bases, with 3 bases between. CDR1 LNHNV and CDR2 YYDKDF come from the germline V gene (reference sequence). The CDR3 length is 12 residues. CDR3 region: CATSTVNTEAFF. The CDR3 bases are TGTGCCACCAGCACCGTGAACACTGAAGCTTTCTTT.

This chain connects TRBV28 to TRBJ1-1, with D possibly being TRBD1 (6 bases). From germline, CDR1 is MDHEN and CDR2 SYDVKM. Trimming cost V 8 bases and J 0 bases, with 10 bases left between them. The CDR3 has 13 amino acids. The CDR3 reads CASGGGLNTEAFF. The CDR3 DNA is TGTGCCAGCGGGGGGGGCCTGAACACTGAAGCTTTCTTT.

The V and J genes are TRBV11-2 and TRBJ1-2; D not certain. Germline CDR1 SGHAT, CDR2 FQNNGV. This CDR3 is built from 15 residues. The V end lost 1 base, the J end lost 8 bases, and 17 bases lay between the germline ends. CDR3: CASSLAEVGRRGYTF. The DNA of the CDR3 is TGTGCCAGCAGCTTAGCTGAGGTTGGCAGGAGGGGCTACACCTTC.

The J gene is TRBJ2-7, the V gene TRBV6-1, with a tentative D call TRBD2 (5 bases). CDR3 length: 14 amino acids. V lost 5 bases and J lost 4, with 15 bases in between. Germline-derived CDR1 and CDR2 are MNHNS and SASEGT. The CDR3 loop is CASSSGSLSYEQYF. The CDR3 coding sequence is TGTGCCAGCAGTTCGGGGTCTCTCTCGTACGAGCAGTACTTC.

This CDR3 reads CASSETGGDTEAFF. The CDR3 DNA is TGTGCCAGCAGCGAAACAGGGGGCGACACTGAAGCTTTCTTT. The chain joins TRBV9 to TRBJ1-1; TRBD1 agrees at 9 bases. The CDR3 spans 14 residues. Trimming cost V 3 bases and J 3 bases; bases outside gene matches: 3. Germline CDR1 reads SGDLS; CDR2 reads YYNGEE.

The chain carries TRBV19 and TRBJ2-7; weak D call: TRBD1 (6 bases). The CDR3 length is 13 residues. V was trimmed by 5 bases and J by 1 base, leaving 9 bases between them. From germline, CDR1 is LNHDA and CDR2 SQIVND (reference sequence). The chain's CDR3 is CASSWGHSYEQYF. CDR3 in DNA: TGTGCCAGTAGTTGGGGACATTCCTACGAGCAGTACTTC. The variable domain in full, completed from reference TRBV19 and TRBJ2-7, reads DGGITQSPKYLFRKEGQNVTLSCEQNLNHDAMYWYRQDPGQGLRLIYYSQIVNDFQKGDIAEGYSVSREKKESFPLTVTSAQKNPTAFYLCASSWGHSYEQYFGPGTRLTVT.

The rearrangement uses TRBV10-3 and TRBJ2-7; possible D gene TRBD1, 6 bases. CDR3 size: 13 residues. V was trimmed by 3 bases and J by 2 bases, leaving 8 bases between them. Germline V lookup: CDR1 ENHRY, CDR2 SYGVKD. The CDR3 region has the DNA TGTGCCATCAGTGATGGACAGACCTACGAGCAGTACTTC. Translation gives CAISDGQTYEQYF.

The CDR3 protein is CASSGRIGGYEQYF. As DNA, the CDR3 is TGTGCCAGCAGCGGCCGGATTGGAGGGTACGAGCAGTACTTC. The J gene is TRBJ2-7, the V gene TRBV9; perhaps TRBD2 as D (6 bases). CDR3 length: 14 residues. Germline V gene lookup returns CDR1 SGDLS and CDR2 YYNGEE. Trimming removed 3 bases from V and 4 bases from J, with 14 bases in between.

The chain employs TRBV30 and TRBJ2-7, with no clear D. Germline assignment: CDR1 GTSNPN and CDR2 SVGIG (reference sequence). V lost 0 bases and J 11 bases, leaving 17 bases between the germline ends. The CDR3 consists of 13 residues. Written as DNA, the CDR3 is TGTGCCTGGAGTGTTGCCTTTACAGATCGTAAGTACTTC. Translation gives CAWSVAFTDRKYF.

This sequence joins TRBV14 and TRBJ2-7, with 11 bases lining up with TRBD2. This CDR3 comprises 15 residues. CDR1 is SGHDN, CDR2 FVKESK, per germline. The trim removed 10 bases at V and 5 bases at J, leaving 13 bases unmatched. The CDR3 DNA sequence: TGTGCCACCGCTACTAGCGGGAGTCCCCCCCACGAGCAGTACTTC. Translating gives CATATSGSPPHEQYF. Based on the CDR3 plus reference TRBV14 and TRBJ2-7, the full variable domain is EAGVTQFPSHSVIEKGQTVTLRCDPISGHDNLYWYRRVMGKEIKFLLHFVKESKQDESGMPNNRFLAERTGGTYSTLKVQPAELEDSGVYFCATATSGSPPHEQYFGPGTRLTVT.

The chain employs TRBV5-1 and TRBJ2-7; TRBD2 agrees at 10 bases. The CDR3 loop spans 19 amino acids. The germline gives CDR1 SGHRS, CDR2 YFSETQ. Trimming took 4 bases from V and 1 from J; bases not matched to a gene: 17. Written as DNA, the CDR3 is TGCGCCAGCAGCGCCTCCGGGACTAGCGAGACAAGGGGGTCCTACGAGCAGTACTTC. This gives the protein CASSASGTSETRGSYEQYF. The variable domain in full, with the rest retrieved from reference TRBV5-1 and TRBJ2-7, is KAGVTQTPRYLIKTRGQQVTLSCSPISGHRSVSWYQQTPGQGLQFLFEYFSETQRNKGNFPGRFSGRQFSNSRSEMNVSTLELGDSALYLCASSASGTSETRGSYEQYFGPGTRLTVT.

CDR3 loop: CASSLVIAGDGEQYF. The CDR3 DNA sequence: TGTGCCAGCAGCTTGGTTATAGCGGGGGATGGCGAGCAGTACTTC. The chain recombines TRBV5-5 with TRBJ2-7; TRBD2 agrees at 9 bases. CDR1 and CDR2 from the germline V gene are SGHKS and YYEKEE (reference sequence). J lost 6 bases, V lost 0 bases, and 7 bases had no gene match. CDR3 size: 15 residues.

The CDR3 loop reads CASSRDYLGGTDTQYF. CDR3 bases: TGTGCCAGCAGTAGGGACTACCTTGGGGGCACAGATACGCAGTATTTT. The chain combines TRBV6-4 with TRBJ2-3, with TRBD2 identical over 7 bases. After removal of 5 bases from V and 1 base from J, the junction contained 9 bases not matched to a gene. The CDR3 length is 16 residues. CDR1 and CDR2 (germline): MRHNA, SNTAGT.

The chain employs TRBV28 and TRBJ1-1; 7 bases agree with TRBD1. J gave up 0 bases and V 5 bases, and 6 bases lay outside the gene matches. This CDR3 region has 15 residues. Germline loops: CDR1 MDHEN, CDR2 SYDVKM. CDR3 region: CASSLPGTVNTEAFF. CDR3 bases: TGTGCCAGCAGTCTGCCCGGGACAGTGAACACTGAAGCTTTCTTT.

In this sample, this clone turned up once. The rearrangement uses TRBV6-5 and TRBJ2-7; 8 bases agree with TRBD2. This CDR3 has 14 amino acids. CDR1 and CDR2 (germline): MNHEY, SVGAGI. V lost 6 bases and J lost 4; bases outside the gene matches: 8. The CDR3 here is CASRESGGAYEQYF. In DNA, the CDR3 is TGTGCCAGCAGAGAAAGCGGGGGTGCGTACGAGCAGTACTTC.

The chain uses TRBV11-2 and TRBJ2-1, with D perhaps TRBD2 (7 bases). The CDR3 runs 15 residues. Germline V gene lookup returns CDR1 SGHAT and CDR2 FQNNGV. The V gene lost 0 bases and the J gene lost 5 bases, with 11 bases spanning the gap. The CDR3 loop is CASSLDWGGHNEQFF. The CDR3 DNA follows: TGTGCCAGCAGCTTAGATTGGGGGGGGCACAATGAGCAGTTCTTC.

This CDR3 reads CASERGANYGYTF. The CDR3 DNA sequence: TGTGCCAGCGAGCGGGGGGCGAACTATGGCTACACCTTC. V and J are TRBV19 and TRBJ1-2, with TRBD1 as a possible D gene (6 bases). CDR1 is LNHDA and CDR2 is SQIVND in the germline V gene (reference sequence). V was shortened by 9 bases and J by 2 bases, with 13 bases between the two germline ends. The CDR3 runs 13 residues.

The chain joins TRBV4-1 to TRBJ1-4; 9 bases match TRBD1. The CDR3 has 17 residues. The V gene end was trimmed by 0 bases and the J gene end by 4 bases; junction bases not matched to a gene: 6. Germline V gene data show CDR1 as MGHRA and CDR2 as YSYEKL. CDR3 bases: TGCGCCAGCAGCCAAGAGTTGGGGGGACAGGGTAATGAAAAACTGTTTTTT. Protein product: CASSQELGGQGNEKLFF.

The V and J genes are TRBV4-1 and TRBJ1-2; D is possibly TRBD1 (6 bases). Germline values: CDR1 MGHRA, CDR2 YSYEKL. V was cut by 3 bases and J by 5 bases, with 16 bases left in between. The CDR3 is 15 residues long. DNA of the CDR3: TGCGCCAGCAGCCATAAACAGGGAGACGAATATGGCTACACCTTC. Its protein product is CASSHKQGDEYGYTF.

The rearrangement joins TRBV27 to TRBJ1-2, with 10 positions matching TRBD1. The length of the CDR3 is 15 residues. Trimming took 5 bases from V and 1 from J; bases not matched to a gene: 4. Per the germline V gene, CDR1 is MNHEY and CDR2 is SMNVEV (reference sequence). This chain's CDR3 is CASSPWDRGNYGYTF. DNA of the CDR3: TGTGCCAGCAGTCCCTGGGACAGGGGTAACTATGGCTACACCTTC.

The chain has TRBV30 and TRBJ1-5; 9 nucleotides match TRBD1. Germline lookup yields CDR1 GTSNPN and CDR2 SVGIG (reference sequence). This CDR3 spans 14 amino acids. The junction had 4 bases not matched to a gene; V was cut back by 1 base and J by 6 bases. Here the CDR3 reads CAWSAGQGTQPQHF. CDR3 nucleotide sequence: TGTGCCTGGAGTGCGGGACAGGGAACTCAGCCCCAGCATTTT.

CDR3 coding DNA: TGTGCCAGCAGTTCCGACGCCAGGGAAAAACTGTTTTTT. As protein: CASSSDAREKLFF. The chain recombines TRBV6-5 with TRBJ1-4; D not certain. The length of the CDR3 is 13 residues. Germline V gives CDR1 MNHEY, CDR2 SVGAGI. V lost 4 bases to trimming and J lost 8 bases, with 11 bases between them.

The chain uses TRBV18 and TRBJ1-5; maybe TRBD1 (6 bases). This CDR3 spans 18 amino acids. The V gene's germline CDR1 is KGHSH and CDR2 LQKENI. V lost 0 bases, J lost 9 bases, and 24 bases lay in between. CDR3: CASSPPPDRVEGSLPQHF. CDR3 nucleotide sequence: TGTGCCAGCTCACCACCTCCGGACAGAGTTGAGGGTAGTTTGCCCCAGCATTTT.

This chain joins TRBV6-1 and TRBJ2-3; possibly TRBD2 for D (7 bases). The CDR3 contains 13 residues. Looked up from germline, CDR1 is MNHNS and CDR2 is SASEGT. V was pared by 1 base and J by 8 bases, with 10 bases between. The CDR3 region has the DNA TGTGCCAGCAGTGAAGGTGGGGGGGCTACGCAGTATTTT. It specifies CASSEGGGATQYF.